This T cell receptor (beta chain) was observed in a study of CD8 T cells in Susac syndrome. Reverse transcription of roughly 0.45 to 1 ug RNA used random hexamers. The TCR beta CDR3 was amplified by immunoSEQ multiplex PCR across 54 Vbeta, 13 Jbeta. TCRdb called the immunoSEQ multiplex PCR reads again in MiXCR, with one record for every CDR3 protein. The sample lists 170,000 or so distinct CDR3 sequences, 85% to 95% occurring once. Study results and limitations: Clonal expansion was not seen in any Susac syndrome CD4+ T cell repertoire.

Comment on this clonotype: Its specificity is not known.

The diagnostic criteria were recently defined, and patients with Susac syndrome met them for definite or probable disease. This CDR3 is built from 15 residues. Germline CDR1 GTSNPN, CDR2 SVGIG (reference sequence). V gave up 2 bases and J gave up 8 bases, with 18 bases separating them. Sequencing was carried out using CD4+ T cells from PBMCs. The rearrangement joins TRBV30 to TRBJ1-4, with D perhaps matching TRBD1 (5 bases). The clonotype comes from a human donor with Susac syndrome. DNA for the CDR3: TGTGCCTGGAGTACCCGGGGGGTCGGCAGCGAAAAACTGTTTTTT. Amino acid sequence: CAWSTRGVGSEKLFF.